This T cell receptor beta chain stems from a study of siplizumab effects on memory and regulatory T cells. For the study at large: The authors ran mixed lymphocyte reactions in pairs, with siplizumab at 1 ug/mL or without drug. Study-wide findings and caveats: Greater diversity than memory cells seemed evident in naive T cells, which also appeared to be major alloresponse contributors.

The CDR3 is 14 amino acids. J lost 5 bases, V lost 6 bases, and 8 bases had no gene match. In germline, CDR1 is MDHEN, CDR2 SYDVKM. In the mixed lymphocyte reaction, cells were cocultured for 5 to 6 days at 37°C. Profiled with immunoSEQ multiplex PCR; TCRdb holds only in-frame clones, not every one. This table holds 9,500 to 10,000 clones, approximately 42% found once. Remarks on this clone: The antigen is undetermined. The sample has other DNA sequences that encode this CDR3 too.

Material: CFSE-low (dividing) CD4+ T cells sorted from an allogeneic mixed lymphocyte reaction. This chain connects TRBV28 to TRBJ2-5; 8 bases line up with TRBD2. This TCR was recovered from a human donor in good health; the cells came from an allogeneic mixed lymphocyte reaction. CDR3 DNA sequence: TGTGCCAGCAGGACGGGAGGGCCGGGGGAGACCCAGTACTTC. Translating it yields CASRTGGPGETQYF.